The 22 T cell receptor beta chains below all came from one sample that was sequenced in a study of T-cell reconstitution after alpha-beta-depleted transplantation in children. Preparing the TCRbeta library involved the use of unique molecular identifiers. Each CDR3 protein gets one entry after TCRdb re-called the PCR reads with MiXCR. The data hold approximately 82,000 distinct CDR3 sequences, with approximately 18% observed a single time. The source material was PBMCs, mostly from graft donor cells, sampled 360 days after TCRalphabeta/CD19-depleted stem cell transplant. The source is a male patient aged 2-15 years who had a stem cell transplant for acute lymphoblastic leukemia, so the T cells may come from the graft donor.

The DNA for the CDR3 is TGCAGTGCTAGAGTGTGGGGACCCCAGTTCTTC. Amino acids: CSARVWGPQFF. The J gene is TRBJ2-1, the V gene TRBV20-1; D is possibly TRBD1 or TRBD2 (5 bases each). V lost 1 base to trimming and J lost 13 bases, with 11 bases between them. There are 11 residues in the CDR3. Germline CDR1 DFQATT, CDR2 SNEGSKA (reference sequence).

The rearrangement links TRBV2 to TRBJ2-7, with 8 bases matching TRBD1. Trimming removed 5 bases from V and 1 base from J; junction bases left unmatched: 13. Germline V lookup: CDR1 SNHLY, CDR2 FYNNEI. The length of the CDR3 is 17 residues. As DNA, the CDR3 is TGTGCCAGCAGTCTCAGACAGGGGCGAATTCTATCCTACGAGCAGTACTTC. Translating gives CASSLRQGRILSYEQYF.

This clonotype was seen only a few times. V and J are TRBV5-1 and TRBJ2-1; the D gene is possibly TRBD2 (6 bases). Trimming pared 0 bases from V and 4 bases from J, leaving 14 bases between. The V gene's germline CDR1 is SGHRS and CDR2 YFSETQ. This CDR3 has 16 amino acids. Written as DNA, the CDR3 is TGCGCCAGCAGCTTGGGCCCCGGGAGAAGTTACAATGAGCAGTTCTTC. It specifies CASSLGPGRSYNEQFF.

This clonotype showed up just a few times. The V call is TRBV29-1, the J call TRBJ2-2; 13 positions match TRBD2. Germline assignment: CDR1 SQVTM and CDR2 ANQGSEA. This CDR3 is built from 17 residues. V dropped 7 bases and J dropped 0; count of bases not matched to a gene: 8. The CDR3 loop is CSASGLAGNTNTGELFF. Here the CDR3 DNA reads TGCAGCGCTTCGGGACTAGCGGGAAATACGAACACCGGGGAGCTGTTTTTT.

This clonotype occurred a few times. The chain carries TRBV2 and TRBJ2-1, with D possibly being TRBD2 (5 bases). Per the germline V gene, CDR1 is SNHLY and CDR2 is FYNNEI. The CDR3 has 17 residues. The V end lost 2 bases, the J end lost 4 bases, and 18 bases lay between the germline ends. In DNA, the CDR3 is TGTGCCAGCAGTGAAACGGAGCGGCCCAGGCGATACAATGAGCAGTTCTTC. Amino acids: CASSETERPRRYNEQFF.

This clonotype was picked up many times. CDR3 DNA: TGCGCCAGCAGTTTCGCGGGATTCGAAAAACTGTTTTTT. Translated, it gives CASSFAGFEKLFF. The chain carries TRBV5-1 and TRBJ1-4; D not certain. The CDR3 is 13 residues long. Trimming stripped 5 bases from V and 8 bases from J, with 13 bases between. In germline, CDR1 is SGHRS, CDR2 YFSETQ. The full variable domain, rest sourced from reference TRBV5-1 and TRBJ1-4, is KAGVTQTPRYLIKTRGQQVTLSCSPISGHRSVSWYQQTPGQGLQFLFEYFSETQRNKGNFPGRFSGRQFSNSRSEMNVSTLELGDSALYLCASSFAGFEKLFFGSGTQLSVL.

CDR3 region: CASSYGAPSSPLHF. The CDR3 nucleotides read TGTGCCAGCAGTTACGGGGCCCCTTCATCACCCCTCCACTTT. The V call is TRBV12-3 or TRBV12-4, the J call TRBJ1-6; D might be TRBD1 (5 bases). The CDR3 runs 14 residues. V lost 4 bases, J lost 10 bases, and 14 bases lay in between.

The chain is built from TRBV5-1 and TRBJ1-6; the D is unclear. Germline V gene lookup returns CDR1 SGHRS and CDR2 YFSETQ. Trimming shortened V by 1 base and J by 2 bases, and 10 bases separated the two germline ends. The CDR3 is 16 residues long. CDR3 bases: TGCGCCAGCAGCTTGTCCGGCGCAGCCTATAATTCACCCCTCCACTTT. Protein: CASSLSGAAYNSPLHF.

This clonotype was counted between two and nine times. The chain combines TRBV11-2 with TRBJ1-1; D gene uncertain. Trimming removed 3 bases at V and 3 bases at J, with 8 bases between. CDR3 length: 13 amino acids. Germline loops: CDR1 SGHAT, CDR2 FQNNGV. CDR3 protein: CASSFVRDTEAFF. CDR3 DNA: TGTGCCAGCAGCTTCGTAAGGGACACTGAAGCTTTCTTT.

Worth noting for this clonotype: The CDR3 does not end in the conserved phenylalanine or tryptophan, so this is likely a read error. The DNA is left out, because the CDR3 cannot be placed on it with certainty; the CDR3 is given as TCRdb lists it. The CDR3: CATSDFRTDTTVS. The chain carries TRBV24-1 and TRBJ2-1; the tabulated D call, TRBD1, remains unverified against the DNA. Germline CDR1 reads KGHDR; CDR2 reads SFDVKD. The CDR3 is 13 amino acids long, termini counted.

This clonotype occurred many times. CDR3 nucleotides: TGTGCCAGCAGTTTAGGGGACTCTCACACCGGGGAGCTGTTTTTT. It yields the protein CASSLGDSHTGELFF. The J gene is TRBJ2-2, the V gene TRBV27; D is perhaps TRBD2 (6 bases). V was shortened by 2 bases and J by 3 bases, with 10 bases between the two germline ends. The CDR3 is 15 amino acids. Germline assignment: CDR1 MNHEY and CDR2 SMNVEV (reference sequence).

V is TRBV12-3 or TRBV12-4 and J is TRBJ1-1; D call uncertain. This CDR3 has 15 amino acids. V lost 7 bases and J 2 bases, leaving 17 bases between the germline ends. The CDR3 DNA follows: TGTGCCAGCACCTTGTTTGGGAGGGTAAACACTGAAGCTTTCTTT. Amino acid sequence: CASTLFGRVNTEAFF.

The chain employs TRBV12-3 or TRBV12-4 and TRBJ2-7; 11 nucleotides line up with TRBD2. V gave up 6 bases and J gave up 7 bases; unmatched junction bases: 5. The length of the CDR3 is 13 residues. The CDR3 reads CASSMTSGNEQYF. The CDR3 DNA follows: TGTGCCAGCAGCATGACTAGCGGGAATGAGCAGTACTTC.

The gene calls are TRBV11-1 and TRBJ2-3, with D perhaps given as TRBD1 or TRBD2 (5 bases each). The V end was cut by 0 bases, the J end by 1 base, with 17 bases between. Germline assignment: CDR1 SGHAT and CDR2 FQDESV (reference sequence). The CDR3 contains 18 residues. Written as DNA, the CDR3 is TGTGCCAGCAGCTTAGCCTCGGGGCCATTCTGGGGCACAGATACGCAGTATTTT. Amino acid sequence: CASSLASGPFWGTDTQYF.

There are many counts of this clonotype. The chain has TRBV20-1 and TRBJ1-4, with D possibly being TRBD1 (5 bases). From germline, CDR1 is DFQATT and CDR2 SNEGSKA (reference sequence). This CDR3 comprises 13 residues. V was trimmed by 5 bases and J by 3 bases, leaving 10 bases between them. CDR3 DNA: TGCAGTGCTTCCGGAGGGGCTAATGAAAAACTGTTTTTT. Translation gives CSASGGANEKLFF.

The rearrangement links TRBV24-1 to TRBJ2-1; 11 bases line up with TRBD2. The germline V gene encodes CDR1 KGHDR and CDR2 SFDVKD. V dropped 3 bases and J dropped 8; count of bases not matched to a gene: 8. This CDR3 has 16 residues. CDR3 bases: TGTGCCACCAGTGATACCGGGACTAGCGGTATCTATGAGCAGTTCTTC. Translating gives CATSDTGTSGIYEQFF.

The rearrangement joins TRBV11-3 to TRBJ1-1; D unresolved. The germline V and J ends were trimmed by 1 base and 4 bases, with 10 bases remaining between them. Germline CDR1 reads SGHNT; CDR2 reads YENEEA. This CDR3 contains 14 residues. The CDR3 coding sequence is TGTGCCAGCAGCTTAGCCTCGGTCTTCACTGAAGCTTTCTTT. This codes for CASSLASVFTEAFF.

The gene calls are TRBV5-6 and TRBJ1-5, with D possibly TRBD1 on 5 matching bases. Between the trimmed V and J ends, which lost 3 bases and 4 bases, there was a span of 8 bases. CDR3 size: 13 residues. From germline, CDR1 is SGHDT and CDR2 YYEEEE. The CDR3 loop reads CASSWGRNQPQHF. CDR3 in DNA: TGTGCCAGCAGCTGGGGACGGAATCAGCCCCAGCATTTT.

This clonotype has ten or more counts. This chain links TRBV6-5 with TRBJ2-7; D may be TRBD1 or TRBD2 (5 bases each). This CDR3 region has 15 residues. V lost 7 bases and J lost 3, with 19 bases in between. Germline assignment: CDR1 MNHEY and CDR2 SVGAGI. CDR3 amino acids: CASTSIRDGGYEQYF. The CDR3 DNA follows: TGTGCCAGCACGAGCATCCGGGACGGTGGCTACGAGCAGTACTTC.

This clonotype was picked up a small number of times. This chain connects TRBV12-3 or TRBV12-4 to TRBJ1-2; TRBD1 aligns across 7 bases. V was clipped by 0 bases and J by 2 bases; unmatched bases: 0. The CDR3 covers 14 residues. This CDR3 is CASSLAGGNYGYTF. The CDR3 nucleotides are TGTGCCAGCAGTTTAGCAGGGGGCAACTATGGCTACACCTTC.

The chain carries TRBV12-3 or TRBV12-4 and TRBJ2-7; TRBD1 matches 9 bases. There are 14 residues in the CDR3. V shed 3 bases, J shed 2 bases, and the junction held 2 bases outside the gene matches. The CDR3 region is CASSFGTGTYEQYF. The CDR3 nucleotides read TGTGCCAGCAGTTTCGGGACAGGGACCTACGAGCAGTACTTC.

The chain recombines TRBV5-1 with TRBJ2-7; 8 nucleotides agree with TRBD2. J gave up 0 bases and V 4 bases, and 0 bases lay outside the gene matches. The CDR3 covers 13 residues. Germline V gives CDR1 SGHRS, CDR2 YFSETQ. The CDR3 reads CASSGTSSYEQYF. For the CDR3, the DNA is TGCGCCAGCAGCGGGACTAGCTCCTACGAGCAGTACTTC.